This entry describes one T cell receptor beta chain. The sample belongs to a study of T cells in tuberculosis. Study-level information: CD1B tetramers identified T cells specific for mycobacterial lipid GMM.

Method: immunoSEQ multiplex PCR; TCRdb's copy keeps in-frame clones and lacks some. The sample yields tens of thousands of clones, about 96% seen once. Germline CDR1 reads SQVTM; CDR2 reads ANQGSEA. Trimming cost V 5 bases and J 0 bases, with 11 bases left between them. This CDR3 has 13 amino acids. This clonotype was sampled from a donor aged 10-29 years with latent tuberculosis or without tuberculosis infection. The chain uses TRBV29-1 and TRBJ2-7; D uncertain. Sequencing was carried out using PBMCs. The chain's CDR3 is CSVLTPSSYEQYF. The DNA of the CDR3 is TGCAGCGTTTTGACACCGAGCTCCTACGAGCAGTACTTC.